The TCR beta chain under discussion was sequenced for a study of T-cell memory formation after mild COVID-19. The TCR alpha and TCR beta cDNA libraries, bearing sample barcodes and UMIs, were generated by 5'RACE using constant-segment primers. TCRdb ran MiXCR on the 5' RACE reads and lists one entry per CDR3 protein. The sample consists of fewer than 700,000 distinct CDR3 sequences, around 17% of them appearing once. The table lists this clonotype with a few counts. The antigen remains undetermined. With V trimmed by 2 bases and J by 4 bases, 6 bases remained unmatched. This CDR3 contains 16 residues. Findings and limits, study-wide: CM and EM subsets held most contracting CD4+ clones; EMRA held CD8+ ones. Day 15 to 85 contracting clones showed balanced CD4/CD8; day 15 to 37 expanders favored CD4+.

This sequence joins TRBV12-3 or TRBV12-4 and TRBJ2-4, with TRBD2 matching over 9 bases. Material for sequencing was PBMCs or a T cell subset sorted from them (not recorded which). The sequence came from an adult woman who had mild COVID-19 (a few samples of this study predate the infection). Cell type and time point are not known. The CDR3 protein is CASSLWASGAKNIQYF. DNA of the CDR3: TGTGCCAGCAGTTTATGGGCTAGCGGGGCAAAAAACATTCAGTACTTC.